This T cell receptor beta chain is from a study of PD-L1 blockade in urothelial cancer. The time point was: pretreatment peripheral blood. The CDR3 consists of 13 residues. Germline loops: CDR1 SNHLY, CDR2 FYNNEI. Trimming cost V 4 bases and J 5 bases, with 11 bases left between them. Libraries were prepared by immunoSEQ multiplex PCR; TCRdb keeps only in-frame clonotypes and omits some of them. This repertoire shows 84,000 or so clones, over 75% found once; its top ten account for about an eighth. The receptor's source is a man between 60 and 75 years old with urothelial cancer. The sample here was PBMCs, taken around atezolizumab (anti-PD-L1) treatment. The rearrangement joins TRBV2 to TRBJ1-1; unclear D gene. CDR3 amino acids: CASSAARATEAFF. The DNA of the CDR3 is TGTGCCAGCAGTGCCGCGAGGGCAACTGAAGCTTTCTTT. The full variable domain, its missing parts supplied by reference TRBV2 and TRBJ1-1, is EPEVTQTPSHQVTQMGQEVILRCVPISNHLYFYWYRQILGQKVEFLVSFYNNEISEKSEIFDDQFSVERPDGSNFTLKIRSTKLEDSAMYFCASSAARATEAFFGQGTRLTVV.